This section outlines one TCR beta chain sequence together with its context. Its antigen is as yet unknown. The record originates from a study of cytomegalovirus exposure and HLA in healthy donors. Study outcomes and limitations: Later on, a genetic analysis was performed. It linked a missense variant in DCLRE1C with V- and J-gene trimming of TCR beta. Being productive about 90% or about 30% of the time was typical of most TCR beta V segments in an earlier analysis. Listed as cytomegalovirus-associated were 164 TCR beta chains.

The V gene's germline CDR1 is SQVTM and CDR2 ANQGSEA. V was pared by 1 base and J by 1 base, with 4 bases of the junction left unmatched. The CDR3 loop spans 15 amino acids. Researchers ran the PCR with 60 Vbeta and 13 Jbeta primers. The assay was immunoSEQ multiplex PCR, and TCRdb's table has in-frame clones only and misses some. The sample contains about 180,000 clones, approximately 80% of which appear only once. The gene calls are TRBV29-1 and TRBJ2-1, with 7 bases matching TRBD1. Sequencing was carried out using PBMCs. The clonotype originates from a woman in her thirties in good health and CMV-seronegative. The CDR3 reads CSVEVQDRSYNEQFF. The CDR3 DNA reads as TGCAGCGTTGAAGTCCAGGACAGGTCCTACAATGAGCAGTTCTTC.